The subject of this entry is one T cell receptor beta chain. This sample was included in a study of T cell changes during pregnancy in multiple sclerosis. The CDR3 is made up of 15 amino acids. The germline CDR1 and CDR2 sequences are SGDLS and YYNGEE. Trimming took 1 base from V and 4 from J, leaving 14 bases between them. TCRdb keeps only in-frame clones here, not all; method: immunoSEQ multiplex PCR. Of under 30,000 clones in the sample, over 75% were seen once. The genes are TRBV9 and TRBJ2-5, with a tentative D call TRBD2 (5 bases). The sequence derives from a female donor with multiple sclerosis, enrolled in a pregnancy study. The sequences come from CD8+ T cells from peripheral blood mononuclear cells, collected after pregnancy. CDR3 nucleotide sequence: TGTGCCAGCAGCGTACTCTTCGGGGTGGGAGAGACCCAGTACTTC. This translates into CASSVLFGVGETQYF.